Listed below are T cell receptor beta chains from one sample, sequenced in a study of cytomegalovirus exposure and HLA in healthy donors. Generated by immunoSEQ multiplex PCR, the TCRdb table keeps only in-frame clones and is missing some. The table records 90,000 or so clones, 82% of them present only once. The specimen was PBMCs. The receptors shown here come from a man aged 50 or older in good health and CMV-seronegative. CDR3s include the opening cysteine and the closing phenylalanine or tryptophan. D genes are given only for firm matches. Part of the rows lack a size; the others show once, few, many or a class for expanded clones.

clone size | J gene | V gene | D gene | CDR3 DNA | CDR3 protein
- | TRBJ1-1 | TRBV13 | - | TGTGCCAGCAGCTCTGGGGGGGGAGTGGCCACTGAAGCTTTCTTT | CASSSGGGVATEAFF
- | TRBJ1-2 | TRBV6-1 | - | TGTGCCAGCAGTGAAGCGCTTACCAGGGTGCACTATGGCTACACCTTC | CASSEALTRVHYGYTF
- | TRBJ1-1 | TRBV28 | - | TGTGCCAGCAGTTTCGCGGCTCCGCCTGAAGCTTTCTTT | CASSFAAPPEAFF
once | TRBJ2-7 | TRBV28 | - | TGTGCCAGCAGTTTGGGCCAGATTAACCACGAGCAGTACTTC | CASSLGQINHEQYF
- | TRBJ2-3 | TRBV11-3 | TRBD2 | TGTGCCAGCAGCCGTAGGACGACGGCGGGAGGGCCTCCAGATACGCAGTATTTT | CASSRRTTAGGPPDTQYF
few | TRBJ1-4 | TRBV28 | TRBD1 | TGTGCCGGGCGGGACAGGACAAATGAAAAACTGTTTTTT | CAGRDRTNEKLFF
- | TRBJ2-2 | TRBV5-4 | TRBD2 | TGTGCCAGCAGCTTGGTGTATAGCGGGAGCACCGGGGAGCTGTTTTTT | CASSLVYSGSTGELFF
- | TRBJ1-5 | TRBV19 | - | TGTGCCAGTAAGGCAGGGAACAATCAGCCCCAGCATTTT | CASKAGNNQPQHF
- | TRBJ1-3 | TRBV18 | - | TGTGCCAGCTCACCCACCCGGGGGAGCTCTGGAAACACCATATATTTT | CASSPTRGSSGNTIYF
once | TRBJ2-1 | TRBV30 | TRBD2 | TGTGCCTGGAGCACGGGGGGGGGCTCCTACAATGAGCAGTTCTTC | CAWSTGGGSYNEQFF
- | TRBJ1-1 | TRBV9 | TRBD1 | TGTGCCAGCAGCGTAATACCGGGACAGGGGTACACTGAAGCTTTCTTT | CASSVIPGQGYTEAFF
- | TRBJ2-7 | TRBV28 | TRBD2 | TGTGCCAGCAGTATTGCAGCGGGAGTAGGCGAGCAGTACTTC | CASSIAAGVGEQYF
- | TRBJ2-3 | TRBV2 | - | TGTGCCAGCCAAAGGCTAGCGACCACAGATACGCAGTATTTT | CASQRLATTDTQYF
- | TRBJ1-5 | TRBV10-2 | - | TGCGCCAGCAGTGAGTGGTTGGCAGGCAATCAGCCCCAGCATTTT | CASSEWLAGNQPQHF
- | TRBJ2-7 | TRBV6-6 | TRBD1 | TGTGCCAGCTACCCAGGGAGGACAGGGGTGTACGAGCAGTACTTC | CASYPGRTGVYEQYF
few | TRBJ1-1 | TRBV5-1 | - | TGCGCCAGCAGCTTGGATGGCCTGAACACTGAAGCTTTCTTT | CASSLDGLNTEAFF
- | TRBJ2-2 | TRBV5-1 | - | TGCGCCAGCAGCTTTGGCCTTGGGAACACCGGGGAGCTGTTTTTT | CASSFGLGNTGELFF
- | TRBJ2-3 | TRBV27 | - | TGTGCCAGCAGTTTCTCATCAGGCACAGATACGCAGTATTTT | CASSFSSGTDTQYF
once | TRBJ2-2 | TRBV5-4 | - | TGTGCCAGCAGCCTGGACTCCGGGGAGCTGTTTTTT | CASSLDSGELFF
- | TRBJ2-1 | TRBV28 | - | TGTGCCAGCAGTTCAGGGGGCGGGGGCAATGAGCAGTTCTTC | CASSSGGGGNEQFF
- | TRBJ1-1 | TRBV19 | - | TGTGCCAGTAGAAAATCGAGTAGGGCGGGGACCGGTGAAGCTTTCTTT | CASRKSSRAGTGEAFF
- | TRBJ2-7 | TRBV5-1 | - | TGCGCCAGCAGCTTGGTTACAGGGTTGGAATACGAGCAGTACTTC | CASSLVTGLEYEQYF
- | TRBJ1-5 | TRBV30 | - | TGTGCCTGGAGTCTATCTGGAGGTGGGAGCAATCAGCCCCAGCATTTT | CAWSLSGGGSNQPQHF
few | TRBJ2-5 | TRBV23-1 | TRBD1 | TGCGCCAGCCGGCCCCGGGACAGGCCAATCGAGGAGACCCAGTACTTC | CASRPRDRPIEETQYF
- | TRBJ1-2 | TRBV10-1 | - | TGCGCCAGCAGTGACCGGGGAGATTATGGCTACACCTTC | CASSDRGDYGYTF
- | TRBJ2-4 | TRBV27 | - | TGTGCCAGCAGTCTAGCCAAAAACATTCAGTACTTC | CASSLAKNIQYF
- | TRBJ2-7 | TRBV6-6 | - | TGTGCCAGCAGACCAATAGGAAGTAGCGTCTCCTACGAGCAGTATTTC | CASRPIGSSVSYEQYF
- | TRBJ1-3 | TRBV27 | TRBD1 | TGTGCCAGCAGTCCTAAAGGACAGGACTCTGGAAACACCATATATTTT | CASSPKGQDSGNTIYF
- | TRBJ1-2 | TRBV6-5 | TRBD1 | TGTGCCAGCACCCTGGACAGGGGGGGTGGCTACACCTTC | CASTLDRGGGYTF
- | TRBJ1-1 | TRBV9 | - | TGTGCCAGCAGCGTTTCAGTTATTATGAACACTGAAGCTTTCTTT | CASSVSVIMNTEAFF
- | TRBJ2-2 | TRBV9 | - | TGTGCCAGCAGCGTAACGGGTCAAACCGGGGAGCTGTTTTTT | CASSVTGQTGELFF
- | TRBJ1-2 | TRBV11-2 | - | TGTGCCAGCAGCCCAGGGTTGAATAACTATGGCTACACCTTC | CASSPGLNNYGYTF
- | TRBJ1-6 | TRBV28 | TRBD1 | TGTGCCTGCCGCGAGAGGGGGACAGGGAAGAATTCACCCCTCCACTTT | CACRERGTGKNSPLHF
- | TRBJ2-7 | TRBV6-5 | TRBD2 | TGTGCCAGCAGTTTGACTAGCTCAGTAGCTCTGCAGTACTTC | CASSLTSSVALQYF
- | TRBJ2-7 | TRBV27 | - | TGTGCCAGCAGTCCGGGACTGGCCTACGAGCAGTACTTC | CASSPGLAYEQYF
- | TRBJ2-3 | TRBV29-1 | - | TGCAGCGTTGTCCAGGGGCGGGTTGGAACAGATACGCAGTATTTT | CSVVQGRVGTDTQYF
- | TRBJ2-1 | TRBV19 | - | TGTGCCAGTAGCTTGGATCGGGAGAGGGAAAATGAGCAGTTCTTC | CASSLDRERENEQFF
- | TRBJ2-2 | TRBV18 | - | TGTGCCAGCTCACCACCTGGGGGGGCCGACACCGGGGAGCTGTTTTTT | CASSPPGGADTGELFF
- | TRBJ2-7 | TRBV5-4 | TRBD1 | TGTGCCAGCAGCCTCACAGGGGGAAACGAGCAGTACTTC | CASSLTGGNEQYF
- | TRBJ1-1 | TRBV19 | TRBD1 | TGTGCCAGTAGTTCCCGGACAGGGATAGGCTCTGAAGCTTTCTTT | CASSSRTGIGSEAFF
- | TRBJ2-5 | TRBV28 | TRBD2 | TGTGCCAGCAGTCCGGACCGCGGGAGGGCCGATGAGACCCAGTACTTC | CASSPDRGRADETQYF
- | TRBJ2-2 | TRBV5-1 | TRBD2 | TGCGCCAGCAGCGCGGCGGGAGGCGGGAACACCGGGGAGCTGTTTTTT | CASSAAGGGNTGELFF